The following is a T cell receptor (beta chain) sequence with its context. Its antigen has not been determined. Base qualities are not provided; no much larger clone lies one nucleotide away. The CDR3 starts with the cysteine, ends with the phenylalanine, and has 14 residues. Only CDR3 DNA remains: 42 bases, in frame from the first base. The germline V gene (reference sequence) supplies CDR1 MNHEY and CDR2 SMNVEV. V ends up 10 bases short and J 6 bases short, with an unmatched junction base count of 11. This sample is part of a study of vaccination and CD4 T cells after COVID-19 (dated by TCRdb to between 2021 and 2022). Broadly, across the study: SARS-CoV-2 positivity had been established in the convalescent patients by nasal swab PCR, and mild disease was recorded in several of these patients and severe disease in one. The convalescent cohort comprised six males and four females, including two Hispanic individuals, seven Caucasians, two Asians and one multiracial person. Participants got two doses of the Pfizer-BioNTech BNT162b2 vaccine (n=8) or two doses of the Moderna mRNA-1273 vaccine (n=2). Post-COVID blood samples from convalescent patients were collected a median of roughly 100 days after diagnosis, with a range of roughly 35 to 180 days. Post-vaccine blood samples were taken a median of around 70 days after the second vaccine dose, with a range of 14 to 241 days. Overlapping spike peptide pools from SARS-CoV-2 and from the common cold coronaviruses HCoV-NL63, HCoV-OC43 and HCoV-229E were used as culture stimuli. Control cultures used a CEFX viral epitope pool as positive control, an HIV-1 Nef peptide pool as negative control, or no peptide. The spike-specific CD4+ TCR repertoire was compared before and after mRNA vaccination in 10 to 11 COVID-19 convalescent patients and a few infection-naive healthy vaccine recipients. Overall study results and their limits: Only a relatively small number of convalescent patients were included in the study, and early timepoints following natural infection were not analyzed. In convalescent patients, a median about 86% of post-vaccine SARS-CoV-2-reactive clones were detected only after vaccination, and vaccine-specific priming was suggested by this finding. Nearly all vaccine-specific clones in convalescent patients (304 of 307) were mono-reactive for SARS-CoV-2 spike rather than cross-reactive with common cold coronaviruses. The median number of SARS-CoV-2-reactive clonotypes rose from roughly 20 after infection to 38 after vaccination, but the change was not significant.

The treatment or condition label on this specimen signifies: approximately nine-day PBMC culture with coronavirus spike peptide pools or control peptides (ViraFEST assay). The ViraFEST assay, used in the study, expanded antigen-specific T cells with peptide pools and then identified the expanded clonotypes through TCR sequencing. The convalescent patients' positive SARS-CoV-2 PCR tests were from March to December 2020, which was before the Alpha, Beta and Delta variants emerged in the United States. About 1.8 million PBMCs per well were cultured in IMDM with roughly 5% human AB serum and 8 to 10 IU/ml IL-2, plus 10 ug/ml peptide pools. Half of the culture medium was replaced with fresh IL-2-containing medium on days 3 and 7. After approximately 11 days of culture, CD4+ T cells were isolated by negative selection with the EasySep CD4+ T cell isolation kit. PBMCs were separated from whole blood using Ficoll-Paque Plus gradient centrifugation and then either used fresh or cryopreserved at -140C. Each culture condition was generally run in triplicate wells.

Library method: PCR. DNA from cultured CD4+ T cells underwent TCR sequencing with the Oncomine TCR Beta short-read assay at the Johns Hopkins FTIC core. The QIAamp micro DNA kit was used to extract genomic DNA from the cultured CD4+ T cells. Oncomine TCR Beta libraries from cultured CD4+ T cells were pooled using unique dual indexes and sequenced on an Illumina iSeq 100. Processing in the source paper ran as follows. Non-productive sequences were removed, and CDR3s that did not start with C, did not end with F or W, or were shorter than 7 amino acids were discarded. Antigen-specific clonotypes were identified with the MANAFEST web application by comparing peptide-stimulated wells with reference and other culture wells. For a clone to be called positive, the clone needed an FDR below 0.05, an odds ratio above 5, and a productive frequency above 0.1% in at least two of three replicate wells. Cross-reactive clonotypes were defined as significantly expanded in both SARS-CoV-2 spike wells and at least one common cold coronavirus spike condition. CDR3 homology was assessed with Levenshtein distances (stringdist) and unrooted phylogenetic trees (ape) in R version 3.6.1. Clones were called with MiXCR by TCRdb after fastp trimmed the public reads at Q25, and only in-frame beta chains were retained. One record per CDR3 amino acid sequence lists the most common genes and DNA. TCRdb's processing, not the authors' own work, is the source of the V and J calls. For this sample there are about 17,000 distinct CDR3 sequences; around 29% appear just once. The ten largest clones represent 15% to 19% of the sample.

The sequence joins TRBV27 to TRBJ2-1; 8 junctional bases match TRBD1. The receptor was isolated from a human donor with COVID-19. Sequenced material: cultured CD4+ T cells from blood. This receptor has the CDR3 CATRQGIKSNEQFF. Here is the DNA: TGTGCCACTAGACAGGGGATAAAGAGCAATGAGCAGTTCTTC.